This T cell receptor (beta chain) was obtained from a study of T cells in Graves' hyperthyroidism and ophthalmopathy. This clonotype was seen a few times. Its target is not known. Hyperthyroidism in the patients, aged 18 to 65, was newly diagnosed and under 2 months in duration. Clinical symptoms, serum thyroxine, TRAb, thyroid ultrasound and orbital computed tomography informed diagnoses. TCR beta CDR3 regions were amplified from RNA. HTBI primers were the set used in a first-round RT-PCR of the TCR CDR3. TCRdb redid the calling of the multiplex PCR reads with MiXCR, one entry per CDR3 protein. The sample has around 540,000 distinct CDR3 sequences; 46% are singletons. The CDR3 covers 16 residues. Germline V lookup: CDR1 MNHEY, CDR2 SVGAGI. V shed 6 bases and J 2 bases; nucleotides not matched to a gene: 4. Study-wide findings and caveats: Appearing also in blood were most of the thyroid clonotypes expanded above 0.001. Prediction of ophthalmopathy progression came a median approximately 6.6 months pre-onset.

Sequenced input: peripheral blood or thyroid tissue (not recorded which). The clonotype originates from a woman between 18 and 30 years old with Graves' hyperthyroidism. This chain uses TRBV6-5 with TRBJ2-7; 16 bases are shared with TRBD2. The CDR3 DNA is TGTGCCAGCAGGGGACTAGCGGGAGGGCCTCCCTACGAGCAGTACTTC. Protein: CASRGLAGGPPYEQYF.